A single sample is the source of the 27 T cell receptor beta chains below, sequenced in a study of T cells after yellow fever vaccination. TCRdb re-called the 5' RACE reads with MiXCR, one entry per CDR3 protein. The repertoire has a few hundred thousand distinct CDR3 sequences, less than 20% of them found once; the top ten carry 15% to 20%. This specimen was PBMCs, taken less than 6 days after the first yellow fever vaccination. The receptors originated from a man aged 18-30 years who received the YFV17D yellow fever vaccine.

The chain uses TRBV7-2 and TRBJ1-3; D uncertain. This CDR3 is 11 amino acids long. The V gene's germline CDR1 is SGHTA and CDR2 FQGNSA. V was pared by 8 bases and J by 4 bases, with 6 bases between. The CDR3 sequence is CASGWGNTIYF. The CDR3 nucleotides read TGTGCCAGCGGGTGGGGAAACACCATATATTTT.

At least ten counts were recorded for this clonotype. The chain recombines TRBV5-1 with TRBJ2-7; TRBD1 matches at 7 bases. Trimming removed 0 bases from V and 3 bases from J; junction bases left unmatched: 3. The CDR3 extends over 14 amino acids. Germline CDR1 and CDR2: SGHRS and YFSETQ. The CDR3 is CASSLVPGGYEQYV. The CDR3 DNA follows: TGCGCCAGCAGCTTGGTTCCAGGGGGCTACGAGCAGTACGTC.

The chain uses TRBV20-1 and TRBJ2-1, with D possibly matching TRBD2 (6 bases). Trimming pared 6 bases from V and 0 bases from J, leaving 15 bases between. Per the germline V gene, CDR1 is DFQATT and CDR2 is SNEGSKA (reference sequence). The CDR3 loop spans 15 amino acids. CDR3: CSAPPGGFSYNEQFF. The CDR3 DNA is TGCAGTGCCCCCCCCGGGGGATTCTCCTACAATGAGCAGTTCTTC.

This sequence joins TRBV6-2 or TRBV6-3 and TRBJ2-1; weak D call: TRBD2 (6 bases). The CDR3 runs to 15 residues. V lost 2 bases and J lost 3, with 11 bases in between. Germline-derived CDR1 and CDR2 are MNHEY and SVGEGT. The CDR3 is CASSYGRRYYNEQFF. The CDR3 nucleotides read TGTGCCAGCAGTTACGGGAGGAGATACTACAATGAGCAGTTCTTC.

The genes are TRBV5-1 and TRBJ2-7; D ambiguous. The CDR3 has 15 residues. Trimming removed 0 bases at V and 2 bases at J, with 12 bases between. Germline V gene data show CDR1 as SGHRS and CDR2 as YFSETQ. The CDR3 is CASSLAAGPAYEQYV. In DNA, the CDR3 is TGCGCCAGCAGCTTGGCGGCAGGACCGGCCTACGAGCAGTACGTC.

The chain has TRBV12-3 or TRBV12-4 and TRBJ1-1; maybe TRBD1 (6 bases). V was cut by 0 bases and J by 11 bases, with 10 bases left in between. The CDR3 has 12 amino acids. The CDR3 nucleotides are TGTGCCAGCAGTTTAGCGCAGGGGATGGCTTTCTTT. Its translation is CASSLAQGMAFF.

The CDR3 protein is CASSLWTPYEQYF. CDR3 bases: TGTGCCAGCAGCTTATGGACGCCCTACGAGCAGTACTTC. The chain combines TRBV12-3 or TRBV12-4 with TRBJ2-7, with no clear D. The CDR3 consists of 13 residues. Trimming took off 6 bases at V and 2 bases at J, with 11 bases between the two ends.

CDR3 residues: CATSRDRSAGNTIYF. The CDR3 DNA reads TGTGCCACCAGCAGAGATCGGTCTGCTGGAAACACCATATATTTT. This chain links TRBV15 with TRBJ1-3; D is undetermined. Trimming removed 0 bases from V and 2 bases from J, with 8 bases in between. The CDR3 is made up of 15 amino acids. Germline assignment: CDR1 LNHNV and CDR2 YYDKDF (reference sequence).

The gene calls are TRBV6-2 or TRBV6-3 and TRBJ1-2; D gene ambiguous. Germline-derived CDR1 and CDR2 are MNHEY and SVGEGT. Deletions cut 6 bases from V and 1 base from J, with 12 bases between. The CDR3 is made up of 14 amino acids. Written as DNA, the CDR3 is TGTGCCAGCAGCCCCGTGACATTTAACTATGGCTACACCTTC. This sequence encodes CASSPVTFNYGYTF.

This clonotype showed up just a few times. CDR3 DNA: TGTGCCAGCAGCTTGACGATGCCCGCCGCAAGGGCCAACGTCCTGACTTTC. It yields the protein CASSLTMPAARANVLTF. The chain carries TRBV5-6 and TRBJ2-6; D not certain. Germline V gene sequence: CDR1 SGHDT, CDR2 YYEEEE. This CDR3 has 17 residues. Deletions cut 1 base from V and 5 bases from J, with 16 bases between.

The chain's CDR3 is CASSLVAGGVYNEQFF. For the CDR3, the DNA is TGTGCCAGCAGCTTAGTCGCCGGGGGAGTTTACAATGAGCAGTTCTTC. This chain links TRBV7-9 with TRBJ2-1; weak D call: TRBD2 (6 bases). Trimming cost V 1 base and J 4 bases, with 14 bases left between them. The CDR3 has 16 amino acids. Germline CDR1 is SEHNR and CDR2 is FQNEAQ (reference sequence).

V gene TRBV9 combines with J gene TRBJ1-1; the D is unclear. Trimming shortened V by 6 bases and J by 8 bases, and 17 bases separated the two germline ends. CDR3 length: 13 amino acids. Germline V gene sequence: CDR1 SGDLS, CDR2 YYNGEE. CDR3 amino acids: CASNWLLGTEAFF. CDR3 sequence (DNA): TGTGCCAGCAATTGGCTACTGGGTACCGAAGCTTTCTTT.

In this sample, this clonotype turned up many times. The chain is built from TRBV5-1 and TRBJ1-2; weak D call: TRBD1 (6 bases). CDR3 length: 13 amino acids. Germline V gene sequence: CDR1 SGHRS, CDR2 YFSETQ. Trimming pared 5 bases from V and 6 bases from J, leaving 14 bases between. The CDR3 coding sequence is TGCGCCAGCAGTCCCCACGGACAGCATGGCTACACCTTC. As protein: CASSPHGQHGYTF.

This sequence joins TRBV6-2 or TRBV6-3 and TRBJ2-7; TRBD1 might be the D (5 bases). CDR1 is MNHEY and CDR2 is SVGEGT in the germline V gene. CDR3 size: 15 residues. Trimming left V 4 bases short and J 0 bases short, with 13 bases between. CDR3 DNA sequence: TGTGCCAGCAGTTTTCAGGGATCGTCCTCCTACGAGCAGTACTTC. Its protein product is CASSFQGSSSYEQYF.

There are a few counts of this clonotype. The chain joins TRBV27 to TRBJ1-1; D may be TRBD1 (5 bases). The germline CDR1 and CDR2 sequences are MNHEY and SMNVEV (reference sequence). V lost 6 bases to trimming and J lost 1 base, with 18 bases between them. The CDR3 extends over 16 amino acids. This chain's CDR3 is CASRLQSGRQNTEAFF. In DNA form, the CDR3 reads TGTGCCAGCAGGCTACAGTCGGGACGCCAGAACACTGAAGCTTTCTTT.

This clonotype occurred many times. This chain links TRBV7-8 with TRBJ1-4; a weak D match, TRBD1 (6 bases). V was cut by 5 bases and J by 1 base, with 23 bases left in between. CDR1 is SGHVS, CDR2 FQNEAQ, per germline. The CDR3 has 19 residues. The CDR3 reads CASSPRDTISPLTNEKLFF. For the CDR3, the DNA is TGTGCCAGCAGCCCCCGGGACACAATTTCCCCGCTAACTAATGAAAAACTGTTTTTT. Supplemented by reference TRBV7-8 and TRBJ1-4, the full variable domain reads GAGVSQSPRYKVAKRGQDVALRCDPISGHVSLFWYQQALGQGPEFLTYFQNEAQLDKSGLPSDRFFAERPEGSVSTLKIQRTQQEDSAVYLCASSPRDTISPLTNEKLFFGSGTQLSVL.

The V gene is TRBV11-2, the J gene TRBJ2-2; D possibly corresponds to TRBD2 (5 bases). Germline CDR1 reads SGHAT; CDR2 reads FQNNGV. Trimming stripped 0 bases from V and 3 bases from J, with 8 bases between. The CDR3 is 15 residues long. CDR3 in DNA: TGTGCCAGCAGCTTAGACCGGGGATACACCGGGGAGCTGTTTTTT. It yields the protein CASSLDRGYTGELFF.

Ten or more counts support this clonotype. This chain connects TRBV7-2 to TRBJ2-5; a weak D match, TRBD2 (6 bases). V was pared by 1 base and J by 0 bases, with 12 bases between. The CDR3 consists of 16 residues. Per germline, CDR1 SGHTA and CDR2 FQGNSA. In nucleotides, the CDR3 is TGTGCCAGCAGCTTAGGGGGACTCCGTTACCAAGAGACCCAGTACTTC. This encodes CASSLGGLRYQETQYF.

This chain links TRBV6-1 with TRBJ1-2; 8 bases are a match to TRBD1. The CDR3 contains 13 residues. The germline V gene has CDR1 MNHNS and CDR2 SASEGT. The V and J ends lost 5 bases and 7 bases, in that order; junction bases with no gene match: 6. The DNA for the CDR3 is TGTGCCAGCAGTCTCAGGGGGCAAGGTGGCTACACCTTC. It is translated as CASSLRGQGGYTF.

The sample holds a few counts of this clonotype. The V call is TRBV5-1, the J call TRBJ2-1; 8 bases agree with TRBD2. CDR1 and CDR2 from the germline V gene are SGHRS and YFSETQ. After removal of 5 bases from V and 3 bases from J, the junction contained 4 bases not matched to a gene. This CDR3 region has 14 residues. The CDR3 is CASRPGTSYNEQFF. Written as DNA, the CDR3 is TGCGCCAGCAGGCCCGGGACTAGCTACAATGAGCAGTTCTTC.

This clonotype came up a few times. The V call is TRBV5-1, the J call TRBJ1-4; D call uncertain. Looked up from germline, CDR1 is SGHRS and CDR2 is YFSETQ. The CDR3 runs to 16 residues. V lost 4 bases and J lost 0, with 13 bases in between. The CDR3 protein is CASSPIWAPTNEKLFF. In nucleotides, the CDR3 is TGCGCCAGCAGCCCGATCTGGGCACCAACTAATGAAAAACTGTTTTTT.

The J gene is TRBJ2-2, the V gene TRBV5-4; D is undetermined. From germline, CDR1 is SGHNT and CDR2 YYREEE (reference sequence). The CDR3 is 16 amino acids. V lost 4 bases and J lost 0, with 13 bases in between. CDR3 amino acids: CASSLKKGSNTGELFF. For the CDR3, the DNA is TGTGCCAGCAGCCTGAAAAAAGGTTCGAACACCGGGGAGCTGTTTTTT.

This clonotype was counted many times. The CDR3 protein is CASSPDDRGTTGNTGELFF. CDR3 nucleotide sequence: TGTGCCAGCAGCCCAGACGACAGGGGGACCACCGGGAACACCGGGGAGCTGTTTTTT. This chain links TRBV7-7 with TRBJ2-2; 9 nucleotides line up with TRBD1. With 5 bases clipped from V and 1 base from J, the junction kept 14 bases outside the gene matches. Germline V gives CDR1 SSHAT, CDR2 FNYEAQ (reference sequence). The CDR3 runs 19 residues.

V and J are TRBV7-2 and TRBJ1-3; no clear D. Germline assignment: CDR1 SGHTA and CDR2 FQGNSA. CDR3 length: 16 amino acids. V was pared by 1 base and J by 2 bases, with 12 bases between. The CDR3 loop reads CASSLGPVLAGNTIYF. CDR3 coding DNA: TGTGCCAGCAGCTTAGGTCCGGTACTAGCTGGAAACACCATATATTTT.

This clonotype was recorded a few times. This chain uses TRBV20-1 with TRBJ1-5, with D possibly matching TRBD1 (6 bases). Trimming left V 3 bases short and J 0 bases short, with 9 bases between. The CDR3 is 14 amino acids. Germline CDR1 DFQATT, CDR2 SNEGSKA (reference sequence). For the CDR3, the DNA is TGCAGTGCTAGGACAGGTTATAGCAATCAGCCCCAGCATTTT. Translating it yields CSARTGYSNQPQHF.

The chain carries TRBV11-2 and TRBJ2-5, with TRBD1 identical over 7 bases. This CDR3 has 15 residues. CDR1 and CDR2 (germline): SGHAT, FQNNGV. Losses at the gene ends were 5 bases for V and 4 bases for J; bases not matched to a gene: 10. CDR3 region: CASSNDRVVAETQYF. The CDR3 nucleotides read TGTGCCAGCAGCAATGACAGGGTCGTCGCAGAGACCCAGTACTTC.

V usage is TRBV6-5 and J usage is TRBJ2-4; 8 bases match TRBD2. The length of the CDR3 is 11 residues. CDR1 and CDR2 (germline): MNHEY, SVGAGI. The junction had 1 base not matched to a gene; V was cut back by 8 bases and J by 7 bases. The CDR3 sequence: CASERGNIQYF. DNA for the CDR3: TGTGCCAGCGAGCGGGGGAACATTCAGTACTTC.